This TCR beta chain was retrieved from a study of cytomegalovirus exposure and HLA in healthy donors. There are a few counts of this clone. The antigen remains undetermined. Study results and limitations: Rarity marked most TCR sequences, yet some public TCRs occurred in many donors.

Germline values: CDR1 MNHEY, CDR2 SMNVEV (reference sequence). Unmatched junction bases numbered 5, after V lost 6 bases and J lost 2 bases. The CDR3 spans 15 residues. Primers: 60 Vbeta forward and 13 Jbeta reverse. Method: immunoSEQ multiplex PCR; TCRdb's copy keeps in-frame clones and lacks some. The sample yields tens of thousands of clones, roughly 69% seen once. The receptor was derived from a woman in her thirties in good health and CMV-seronegative. What was sequenced was PBMCs. This chain uses TRBV27 with TRBJ2-1, with TRBD2 matching over 9 bases. The CDR3 DNA follows: TGTGCCAGCAGCCGTGGGACTAGCCCCTACAATGAGCAGTTCTTC. It is translated as CASSRGTSPYNEQFF.